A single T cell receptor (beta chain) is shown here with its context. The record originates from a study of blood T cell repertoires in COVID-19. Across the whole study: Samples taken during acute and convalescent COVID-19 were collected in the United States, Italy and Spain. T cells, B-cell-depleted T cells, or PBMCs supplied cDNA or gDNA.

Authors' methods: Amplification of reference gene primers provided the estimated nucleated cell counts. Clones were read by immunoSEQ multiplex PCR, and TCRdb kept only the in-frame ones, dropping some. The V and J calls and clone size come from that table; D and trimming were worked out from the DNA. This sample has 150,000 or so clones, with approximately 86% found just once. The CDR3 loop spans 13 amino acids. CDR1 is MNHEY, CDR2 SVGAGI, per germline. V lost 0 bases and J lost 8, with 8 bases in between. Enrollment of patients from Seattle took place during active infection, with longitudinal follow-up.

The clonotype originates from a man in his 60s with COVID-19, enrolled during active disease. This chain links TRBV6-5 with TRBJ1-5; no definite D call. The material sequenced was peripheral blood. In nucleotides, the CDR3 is TGTGCCAGCAGTTACTCCGGGGAGGAGCCCCAGCATTTT. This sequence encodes CASSYSGEEPQHF.